This T cell receptor (beta chain) was recovered during a study of OX40 agonist ivuxolimab in advanced cancers. Trimming shortened V by 11 bases and J by 0 bases, and 13 bases separated the two germline ends. The CDR3 extends over 13 amino acids. Germline V lookup: CDR1 MNHEY, CDR2 SVGAGI. TCRdb's table, derived via immunoSEQ multiplex PCR, lists solely in-frame clones and lacks some. This sample has about 52,000 clones, with roughly 94% found just once. The TCR sequence derives from an adult with an advanced solid tumor such as melanoma, head and neck, liver or kidney cancer. Specimen: CD4+ or CD8+ T cells sorted from blood, collected in a trial of the OX40 agonist ivuxolimab. The chain recombines TRBV6-5 with TRBJ1-1, with D possibly matching TRBD1 (5 bases). The CDR3 loop is CAATDSLNTEAFF. The CDR3 region has the DNA TGTGCCGCCACCGACAGTTTGAACACTGAAGCTTTCTTT.